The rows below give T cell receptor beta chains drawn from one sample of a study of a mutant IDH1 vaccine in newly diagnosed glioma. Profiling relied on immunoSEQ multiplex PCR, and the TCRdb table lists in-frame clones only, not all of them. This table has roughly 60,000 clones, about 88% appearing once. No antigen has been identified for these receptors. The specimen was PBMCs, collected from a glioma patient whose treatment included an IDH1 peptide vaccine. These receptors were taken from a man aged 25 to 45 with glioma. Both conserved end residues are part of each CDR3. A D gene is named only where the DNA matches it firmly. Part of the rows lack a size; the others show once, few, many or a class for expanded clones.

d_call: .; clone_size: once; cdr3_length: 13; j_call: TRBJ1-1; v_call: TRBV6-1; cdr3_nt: TGTGCCAGCAGTGACCCGCCGCGCACTGAAGCTTTCTTT; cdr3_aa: CASSDPPRTEAFF
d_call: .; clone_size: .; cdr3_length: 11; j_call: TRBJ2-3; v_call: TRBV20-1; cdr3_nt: TGCAGTGCTTTTGGGTCAGATACGCAGTATTTT; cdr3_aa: CSAFGSDTQYF
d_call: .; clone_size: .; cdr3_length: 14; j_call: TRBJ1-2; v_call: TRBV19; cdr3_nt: TGTGCCAGTAGGTCTCAGGCGCTAGACTATGGCTACACCTTC; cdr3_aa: CASRSQALDYGYTF
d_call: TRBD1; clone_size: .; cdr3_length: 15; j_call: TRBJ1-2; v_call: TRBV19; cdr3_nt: TGTGCCAGTTGGGGGACAGAGGATCGAGGATACGGCTACACCTTC; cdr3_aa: CASWGTEDRGYGYTF
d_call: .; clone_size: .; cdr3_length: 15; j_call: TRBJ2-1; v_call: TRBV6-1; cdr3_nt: TGTGCCAGCAGTTGGACACGTGCCGACTACAATGAGCAGTTCTTC; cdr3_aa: CASSWTRADYNEQFF
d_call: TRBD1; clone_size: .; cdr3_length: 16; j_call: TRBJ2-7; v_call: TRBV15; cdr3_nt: TGTGCCACCAGCAGACCCCTGAAGGGGGCTTGGAGCGAGCAGTACTTC; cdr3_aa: CATSRPLKGAWSEQYF
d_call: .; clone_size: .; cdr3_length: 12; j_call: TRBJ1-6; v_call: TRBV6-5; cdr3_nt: TGTGCCAGCAGGGTCTATAATTCACCCCTCCACTTT; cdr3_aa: CASRVYNSPLHF
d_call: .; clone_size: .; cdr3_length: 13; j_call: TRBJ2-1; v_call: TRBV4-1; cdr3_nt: TGCGCCAGCAGCCAAGACGGGGACAATGAGCAGTTCTTC; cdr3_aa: CASSQDGDNEQFF
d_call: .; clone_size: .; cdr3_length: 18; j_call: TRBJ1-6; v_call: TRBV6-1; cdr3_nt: TGTGCCAGCAGAGAATGGGCACAGGCGAGCTCCTATAATTCACCCCTCCACTTT; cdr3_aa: CASREWAQASSYNSPLHF
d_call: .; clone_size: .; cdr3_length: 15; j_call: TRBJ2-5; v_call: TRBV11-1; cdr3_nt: TGTGCCAGCAGCTTAGACTGGAGTAGCCAAGAGACCCAGTACTTC; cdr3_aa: CASSLDWSSQETQYF
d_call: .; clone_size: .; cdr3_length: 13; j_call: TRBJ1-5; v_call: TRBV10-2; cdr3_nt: TGCGCCAGTAGGTCAGGGGTAAACCAGCCCCAGCATTTT; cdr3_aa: CASRSGVNQPQHF
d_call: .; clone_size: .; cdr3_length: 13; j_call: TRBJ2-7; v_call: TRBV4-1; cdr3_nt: TGCGCCAGCAGCCCCCGAGGTGGGCACGAGCAGTACTTC; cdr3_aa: CASSPRGGHEQYF
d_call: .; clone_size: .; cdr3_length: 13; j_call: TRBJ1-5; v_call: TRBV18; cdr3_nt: TGTGCCAGCTCAAATCAGGGAAATCAGCCCCAGCATTTT; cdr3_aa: CASSNQGNQPQHF
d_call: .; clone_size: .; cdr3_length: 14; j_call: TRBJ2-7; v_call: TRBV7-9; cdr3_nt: TGTGCCAGCAGCTCTAGGGATTCCTCCTACGAGCAGTACTTC; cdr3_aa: CASSSRDSSYEQYF
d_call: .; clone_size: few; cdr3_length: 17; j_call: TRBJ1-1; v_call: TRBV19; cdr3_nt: TGTGCCAGTAGTGACCCACCACGGAGGAGGGCGCGCACTGAAGCTTTCTTT; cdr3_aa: CASSDPPRRRARTEAFF
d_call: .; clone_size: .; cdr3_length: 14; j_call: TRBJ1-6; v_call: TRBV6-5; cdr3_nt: TGTGCCAGCAGATGGGGAGTGGTGAATTCACCCCTCCACTTT; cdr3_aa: CASRWGVVNSPLHF
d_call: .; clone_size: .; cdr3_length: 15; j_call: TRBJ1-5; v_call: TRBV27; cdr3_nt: TGTGCCAGCCGGGAAGAGGGATTTATCGATCAGCCCCAGCATTTT; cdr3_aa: CASREEGFIDQPQHF
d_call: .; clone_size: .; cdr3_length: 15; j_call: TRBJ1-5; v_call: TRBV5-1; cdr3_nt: TGCGCCAGCAGCCGTACCGGAGATAGCAATCAGCCCCAGCATTTT; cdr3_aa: CASSRTGDSNQPQHF
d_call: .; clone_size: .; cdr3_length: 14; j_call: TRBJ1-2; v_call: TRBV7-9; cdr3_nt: TGTGCCAGCAGCCTCACAGGCCCCAACTATGGCTACACCTTC; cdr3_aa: CASSLTGPNYGYTF
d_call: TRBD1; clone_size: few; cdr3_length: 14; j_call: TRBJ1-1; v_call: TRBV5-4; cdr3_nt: TGTGCCAGCAGTCAACCACAGGGGGTTGGTGAAGCTTTCTTT; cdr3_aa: CASSQPQGVGEAFF
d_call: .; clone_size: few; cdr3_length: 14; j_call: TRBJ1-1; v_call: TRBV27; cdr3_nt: TGTGCCAGCAGTTTAACAGGGAGCGACACTGAAGCTTTCTTT; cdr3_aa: CASSLTGSDTEAFF
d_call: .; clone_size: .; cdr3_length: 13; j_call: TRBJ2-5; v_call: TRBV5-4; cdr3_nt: TGTGCCAGCAGCTCCTACTCCCGGGAGACCCAGTACTTC; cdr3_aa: CASSSYSRETQYF
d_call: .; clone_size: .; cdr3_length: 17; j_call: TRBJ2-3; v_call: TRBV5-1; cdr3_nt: TGCGCCAGCAGCTTGCTTGATGTCCCGGGACTGGCTTATACGCAGTATTTT; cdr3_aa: CASSLLDVPGLAYTQYF
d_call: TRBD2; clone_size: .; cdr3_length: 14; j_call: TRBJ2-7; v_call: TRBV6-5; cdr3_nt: TGTGCCAGCAGTCTACTAGCGGGGGGAAACGAGCAGTACTTC; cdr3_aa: CASSLLAGGNEQYF
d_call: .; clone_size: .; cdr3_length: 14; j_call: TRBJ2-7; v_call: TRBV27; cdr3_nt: TGTGCCAGCAGTTCCCCCAGCAGGGGCTACGAGCAGTACTTC; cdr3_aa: CASSSPSRGYEQYF
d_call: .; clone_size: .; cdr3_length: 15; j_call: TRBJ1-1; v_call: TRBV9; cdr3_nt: TGTGCCAGCAGCGACCCTACAGAGATGAACACTGAAGCTTTCTTT; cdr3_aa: CASSDPTEMNTEAFF
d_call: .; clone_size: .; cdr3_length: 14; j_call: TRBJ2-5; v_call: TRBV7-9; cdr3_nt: TGTGCCAGCAGCTTTCCAGGGCCCCAAGAGACCCAGTACTTC; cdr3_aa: CASSFPGPQETQYF
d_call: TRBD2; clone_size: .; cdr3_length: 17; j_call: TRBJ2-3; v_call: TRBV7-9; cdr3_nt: TGTGCCAGCAGCTCGTGGGGACTAGCGGAGATGACAGATACGCAGTATTTT; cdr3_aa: CASSSWGLAEMTDTQYF
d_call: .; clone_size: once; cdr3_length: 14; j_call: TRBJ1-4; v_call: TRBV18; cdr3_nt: TGTGCCAGCTCGCCAAGGACAGCATATGAAAAACTGTTTTTT; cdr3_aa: CASSPRTAYEKLFF
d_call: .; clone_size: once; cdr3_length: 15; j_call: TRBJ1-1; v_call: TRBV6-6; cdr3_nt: TGTGCCAGCAGTTACTCCCATCGGGGATGGACTGAAGCTTTCTTT; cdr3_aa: CASSYSHRGWTEAFF
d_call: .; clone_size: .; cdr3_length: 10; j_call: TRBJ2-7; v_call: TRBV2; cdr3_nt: TGTGCCAGCACCTTCTACGAGCAGTACTTC; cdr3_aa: CASTFYEQYF
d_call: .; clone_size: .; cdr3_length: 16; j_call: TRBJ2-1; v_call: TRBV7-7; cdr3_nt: TGTGCCAGCAGCTTAGCTGGTGGCAGGTCCTACAATGAGCAGTTCTTC; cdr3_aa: CASSLAGGRSYNEQFF
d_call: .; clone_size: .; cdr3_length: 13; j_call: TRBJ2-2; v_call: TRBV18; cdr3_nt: TGTGCCAGCTCACCACGGGACACCGGGGAGCTGTTTTTT; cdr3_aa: CASSPRDTGELFF
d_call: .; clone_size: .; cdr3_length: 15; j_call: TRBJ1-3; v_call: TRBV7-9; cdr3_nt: TGTGCCAGCAGCTCCGCGCGGACGACCGGAAACACCATATATTTT; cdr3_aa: CASSSARTTGNTIYF
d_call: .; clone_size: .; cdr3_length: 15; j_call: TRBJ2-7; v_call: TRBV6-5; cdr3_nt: TGTGCCAGCAGTTATGAAGGGACACCCTGGAACGAGCAGTACTTC; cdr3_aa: CASSYEGTPWNEQYF
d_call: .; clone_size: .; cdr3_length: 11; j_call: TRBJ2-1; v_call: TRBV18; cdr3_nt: TGTGCCAGCTCACCGAACCATGAGCAGTTCTTC; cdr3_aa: CASSPNHEQFF
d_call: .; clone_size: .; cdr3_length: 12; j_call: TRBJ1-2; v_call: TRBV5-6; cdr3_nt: TGTGCCAGCAGTTTTTTTTCCGGGCCCGATACCTTC; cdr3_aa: CASSFFSGPDTF
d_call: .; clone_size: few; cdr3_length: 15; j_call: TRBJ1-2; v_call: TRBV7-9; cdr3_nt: TGTGCCAGCAGCTTCCCGCAGGCGTCCGACTATGGCTACACCTTC; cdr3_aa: CASSFPQASDYGYTF
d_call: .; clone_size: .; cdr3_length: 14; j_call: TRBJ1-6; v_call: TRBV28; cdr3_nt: TGTGCCAGCACCTGGGCTGCTTACAATTCACCCCTCCACTTT; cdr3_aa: CASTWAAYNSPLHF
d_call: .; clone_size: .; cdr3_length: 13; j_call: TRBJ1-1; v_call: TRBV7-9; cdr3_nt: TGTGCCAGCAGCTTAGCCAGGGTCACTGAAGCTTTCTTT; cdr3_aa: CASSLARVTEAFF
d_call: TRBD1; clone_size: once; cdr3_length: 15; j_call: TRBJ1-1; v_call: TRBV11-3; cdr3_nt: TGTGCCAGCAGCTTACAGGGACAGGGGTCCACTGAAGCTTTCTTT; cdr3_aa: CASSLQGQGSTEAFF
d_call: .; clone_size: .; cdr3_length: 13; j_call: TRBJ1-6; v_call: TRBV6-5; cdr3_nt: TGTGCCAGCAGGGGGATGAATAATTCACCCCTCCACTTT; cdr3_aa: CASRGMNNSPLHF
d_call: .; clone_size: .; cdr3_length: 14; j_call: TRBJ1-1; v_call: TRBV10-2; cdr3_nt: TGCGCCAGCAGTGAGTCGAAGGGAACCACTGAAGCTTTCTTT; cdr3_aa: CASSESKGTTEAFF
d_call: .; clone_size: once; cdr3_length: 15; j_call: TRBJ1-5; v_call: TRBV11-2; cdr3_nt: TGTGCCAGCAGCTGGACGGCGGGTAGCAATCAGCCCCAGCATTTT; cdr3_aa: CASSWTAGSNQPQHF
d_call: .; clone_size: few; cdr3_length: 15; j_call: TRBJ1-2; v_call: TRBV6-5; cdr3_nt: TGTGCCAGCAGACTTATTACTGACAAGAACTATGGCTACACCTTC; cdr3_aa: CASRLITDKNYGYTF
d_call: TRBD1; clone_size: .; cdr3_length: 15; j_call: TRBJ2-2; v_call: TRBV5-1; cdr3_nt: TGCGCCAGCAGCGCGACAGGGGTGGACACCGGGGAGCTGTTTTTT; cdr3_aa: CASSATGVDTGELFF
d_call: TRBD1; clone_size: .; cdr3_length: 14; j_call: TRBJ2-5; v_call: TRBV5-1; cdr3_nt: TGCGCCAGCAGCGAACCCGGGACAGGGGAGACCCAGTACTTC; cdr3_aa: CASSEPGTGETQYF
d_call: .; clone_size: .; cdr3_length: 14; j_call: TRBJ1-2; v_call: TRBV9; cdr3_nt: TGTGCCAGCAGCACCCCAGGTACTGCTTACGGCTACACCTTC; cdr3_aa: CASSTPGTAYGYTF
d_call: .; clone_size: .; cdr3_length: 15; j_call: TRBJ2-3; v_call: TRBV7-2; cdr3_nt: TGTGCCAGCAGCTTAGAGCCTAGAAGCACAGATACGCAGTATTTT; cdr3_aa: CASSLEPRSTDTQYF
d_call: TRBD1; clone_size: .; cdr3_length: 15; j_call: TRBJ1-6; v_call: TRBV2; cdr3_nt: TGTGCCAGCACCAGAAGGGACAGGGAGAATTCACCCCTCCACTTT; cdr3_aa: CASTRRDRENSPLHF
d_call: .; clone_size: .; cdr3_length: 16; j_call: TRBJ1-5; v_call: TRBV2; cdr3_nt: TGTGCCAGCTCAAGGGGGGGACAATATAGCAATCAGCCCCAGCATTTT; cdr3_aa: CASSRGGQYSNQPQHF
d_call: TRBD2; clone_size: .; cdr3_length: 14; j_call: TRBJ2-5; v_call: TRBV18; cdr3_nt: TGTGCCAGCTCACCACCGCCTCAGACGGGGGGGGTATACTTC; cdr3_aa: CASSPPPQTGGVYF
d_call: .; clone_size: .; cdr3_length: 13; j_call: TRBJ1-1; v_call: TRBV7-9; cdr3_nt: TGTGCCAGCACCACCGGGGGGAACACTGAAGCTTTCTTT; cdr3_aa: CASTTGGNTEAFF
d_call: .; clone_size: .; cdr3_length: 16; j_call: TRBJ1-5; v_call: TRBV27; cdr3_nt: TGTGCCAGCAGTTTACGGGGCCCTTATAGCAATCAGCCCCAGCATTTT; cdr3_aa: CASSLRGPYSNQPQHF
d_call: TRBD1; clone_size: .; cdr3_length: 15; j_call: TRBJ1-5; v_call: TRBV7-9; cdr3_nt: TGTGCCAGCAGCCAAACGGGACAGGTCAATCAGCCCCAGCATTTT; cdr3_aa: CASSQTGQVNQPQHF
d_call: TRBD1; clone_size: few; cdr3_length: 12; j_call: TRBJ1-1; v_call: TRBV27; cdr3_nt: TGTGCCACCAGGGGGGGGAACACTGAAGCTTTCTTT; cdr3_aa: CATRGGNTEAFF
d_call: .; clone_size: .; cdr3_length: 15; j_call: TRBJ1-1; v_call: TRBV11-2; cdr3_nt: TGTGCCAGCAGCTTAGATAGAAGGAAGGCGTCTGAAGCTTTCTTT; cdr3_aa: CASSLDRRKASEAFF
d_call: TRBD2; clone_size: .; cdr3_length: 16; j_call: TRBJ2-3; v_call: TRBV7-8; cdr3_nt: TGTGCCAGCAGCACCTGGACTAGCGGTAGCACAGATACGCAGTATTTT; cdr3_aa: CASSTWTSGSTDTQYF